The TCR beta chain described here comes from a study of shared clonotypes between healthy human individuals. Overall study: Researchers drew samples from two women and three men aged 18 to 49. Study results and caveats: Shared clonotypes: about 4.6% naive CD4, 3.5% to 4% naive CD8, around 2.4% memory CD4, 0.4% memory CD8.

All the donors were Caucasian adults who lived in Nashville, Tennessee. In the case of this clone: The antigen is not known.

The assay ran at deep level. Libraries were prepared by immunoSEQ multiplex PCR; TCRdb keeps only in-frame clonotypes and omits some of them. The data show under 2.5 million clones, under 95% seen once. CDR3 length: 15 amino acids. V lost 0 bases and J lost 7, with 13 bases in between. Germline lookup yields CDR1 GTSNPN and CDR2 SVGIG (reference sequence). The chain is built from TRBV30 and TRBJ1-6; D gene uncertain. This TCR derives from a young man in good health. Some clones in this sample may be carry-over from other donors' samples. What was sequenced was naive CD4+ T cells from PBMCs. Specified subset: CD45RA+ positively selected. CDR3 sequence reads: CAWSVRAAGNSPLHF. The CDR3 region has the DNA TGTGCCTGGAGTGTGAGGGCGGCAGGAAATTCACCCCTCCACTTT.